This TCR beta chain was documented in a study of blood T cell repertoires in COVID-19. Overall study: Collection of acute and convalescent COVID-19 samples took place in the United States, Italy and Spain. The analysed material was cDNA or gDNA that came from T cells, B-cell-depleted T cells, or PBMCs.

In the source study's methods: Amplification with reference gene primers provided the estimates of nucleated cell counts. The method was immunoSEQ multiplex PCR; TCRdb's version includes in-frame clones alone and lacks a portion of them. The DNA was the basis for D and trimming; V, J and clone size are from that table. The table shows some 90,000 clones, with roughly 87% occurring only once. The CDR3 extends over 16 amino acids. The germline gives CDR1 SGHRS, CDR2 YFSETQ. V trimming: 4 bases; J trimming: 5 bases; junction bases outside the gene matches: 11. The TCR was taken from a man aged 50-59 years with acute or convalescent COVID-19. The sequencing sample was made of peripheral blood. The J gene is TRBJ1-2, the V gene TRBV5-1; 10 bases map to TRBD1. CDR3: CASSRGQGPLWYGYTF. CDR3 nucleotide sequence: TGCGCCAGCAGCAGGGGACAGGGGCCTCTATGGTATGGCTACACCTTC.